The T cell receptor beta chain described here comes from a study of cytomegalovirus exposure and HLA in healthy donors. As for the study in general: HLA-typed donors contributed 65 million to 95 million unique TCRs, which were held in an early data release. Findings and caveats of the study: A reported reduction in N-insertions relative to the 666-donor mean was seen in an Asian-associated ancestry cluster in a later analysis. Using a false discovery rate of 0.05, a later analysis showed that 15,000 to 20,000 TCR beta sequences were associated with HLA alleles. In vitro experiments confirmed that three CMV-associated chains were specific for CMV antigens.

Trimming took off 3 bases at V and 0 bases at J, with 12 bases between the two ends. CDR1 is KGHSH and CDR2 is LQKENI in the germline V gene. The CDR3 runs 16 residues. Researchers ran the PCR with 60 Vbeta and 13 Jbeta primers. Some clones are missing from TCRdb's copy, which holds only in-frame ones; the method was immunoSEQ multiplex PCR. The sample shows about 82,000 clones, around 85% of them seen only once. There are a few counts of this clone. Antigen: not known. This clonotype was sampled from a human donor in good health. The V and J genes are TRBV18 and TRBJ2-1; D call uncertain. Material for sequencing was PBMCs. As DNA, the CDR3 is TGTGCCAGCTCACCTGGCGGAGTTAGCTCCTACAATGAGCAGTTCTTC. Protein: CASSPGGVSSYNEQFF. Full variable domain (missing parts from reference TRBV18 and TRBJ2-1): NAGVMQNPRHLVRRRGQEARLRCSPMKGHSHVYWYRQLPEEGLKFMVYLQKENIIDESGMPKERFSAEFPKEGPSILRIQQVVRGDSAAYFCASSPGGVSSYNEQFFGPGTRLTVL.